Below are 10 T cell receptor beta chains sequenced from a single sample in a study of blood T cell repertoires in COVID-19. Only in-frame clones appear in the TCRdb table, and some are missing; sequencing was by immunoSEQ multiplex PCR. This sample has about 180,000 clones, with 86% found just once. Input material: PBMCs or T cells enriched from blood (not recorded which). These receptors were collected from a woman younger than 45 who had recovered from COVID-19.

To note about this clone: The sample holds other DNA sequences that translate to the same CDR3. The rearrangement joins TRBV28 to TRBJ1-1; no clear D gene. V dropped 8 bases and J dropped 1 base, with 5 bases sitting between them. CDR3 length: 11 residues. In germline, CDR1 is MDHEN, CDR2 SYDVKM. CDR3 nucleotide sequence: TGTGCCAGCTCCCAGAACACTGAAGCTTTCTTT. Translating gives CASSQNTEAFF. Supplemented by reference TRBV28 and TRBJ1-1, the full variable domain reads DVKVTQSSRYLVKRTGEKVFLECVQDMDHENMFWYRQDPGLGLRLIYFSYDVKMKEKGDIPEGYSVSREKKERFSLILESASTNQTSMYLCASSQNTEAFFGQGTRLTVV.

V and J are TRBV28 and TRBJ2-3, with 7 positions matching TRBD2. This CDR3 comprises 16 residues. The V and J ends lost 4 bases and 4 bases, in that order; junction bases with no gene match: 11. The germline V gene encodes CDR1 MDHEN and CDR2 SYDVKM. The CDR3 nucleotides are TGTGCCAGCAGTTCGCTAGCGGCAAAGGGGTCAGATACGCAGTATTTT. Translated, it gives CASSSLAAKGSDTQYF.

This clone was counted a few times. The chain uses TRBV28 and TRBJ1-5; 11 positions agree with TRBD1. The trim removed 10 bases at V and 7 bases at J, leaving 6 bases unmatched. The CDR3 spans 13 residues. Germline V gene sequence: CDR1 MDHEN, CDR2 SYDVKM. The CDR3 is CATWTGGGQPQHF. The CDR3 nucleotides read TGTGCCACCTGGACAGGGGGCGGACAGCCCCAGCATTTT.

This clone was counted ten times or more. Other nucleotide sequences from this sample produce the same CDR3. This chain uses TRBV10-3 with TRBJ2-2, with TRBD2 identical over 9 bases. From germline, CDR1 is ENHRY and CDR2 SYGVKD. The ends lost 4 bases at V and 2 bases at J; junction bases unmatched: 5. The CDR3 is 16 amino acids. The CDR3 region is CAISAGAGGNTGELFF. CDR3 bases: TGTGCCATCAGTGCGGGAGCGGGAGGAAACACCGGGGAGCTGTTTTTT.

The J gene is TRBJ2-1, the V gene TRBV4-2; maybe TRBD2 (5 bases). Trimming cost V 0 bases and J 6 bases, with 12 bases left between them. CDR1 and CDR2 (germline): LGHNA, YNFKEQ. This CDR3 contains 15 residues. CDR3 DNA sequence: TGTGCCAGCAGCCAAGATTGGGGAGCCAGCAATGAGCAGTTCTTC. Residues: CASSQDWGASNEQFF.

DNA for the CDR3: TGTGCCAGCAGCCCGCAGGGGTCGAACACTGAAGCTTTCTTT. It encodes CASSPQGSNTEAFF. The chain combines TRBV9 with TRBJ1-1; possible D gene TRBD1, 6 bases. Germline values: CDR1 SGDLS, CDR2 YYNGEE. Trimming stripped 4 bases from V and 1 base from J, with 11 bases between. The CDR3 has 14 amino acids. Looking up the rest from reference TRBV9 and TRBJ1-1 gives the full variable domain: DSGVTQTPKHLITATGQRVTLRCSPRSGDLSVYWYQQSLDQGLQFLIQYYNGEERAKGNILERFSAQQFPDLHSELNLSSLELGDSALYFCASSPQGSNTEAFFGQGTRLTVV.

The J gene is TRBJ1-5, the V gene TRBV11-3, with 7 bases aligning to TRBD1. This CDR3 has 16 residues. CDR1 SGHNT and CDR2 YENEEA come from the germline V gene. The trim removed 1 base at V and 7 bases at J, leaving 10 bases unmatched. The DNA for the CDR3 is TGTGCCAGCAGCTTAGTCTGGAGGGGGCAGGAACAGCCCCAGCATTTT. The encoded protein is CASSLVWRGQEQPQHF.

This chain uses TRBV5-1 with TRBJ1-6; 10 positions agree with TRBD1. Germline V gene data show CDR1 as SGHRS and CDR2 as YFSETQ. This CDR3 has 15 amino acids. The V and J ends lost 3 bases and 6 bases, in that order; junction bases with no gene match: 3. CDR3 protein: CASSYRDRGNSPLHF. CDR3 in DNA: TGCGCCAGCAGCTACCGGGACAGGGGTAATTCACCCCTCCACTTT.

The V gene is TRBV28, the J gene TRBJ1-3; D might be TRBD1 (5 bases). Between the trimmed V and J ends, which lost 3 bases and 0 bases, there was a span of 21 bases. CDR1 and CDR2 (germline): MDHEN, SYDVKM. The CDR3 runs 19 residues. CDR3 nucleotides: TGTGCCAGCAGTTTGTCGGGGCCCGGGGACTCCGGCTCTGGAAACACCATATATTTT. Amino acids: CASSLSGPGDSGSGNTIYF. Full variable domain (rest looked up from reference TRBV28 and TRBJ1-3): DVKVTQSSRYLVKRTGEKVFLECVQDMDHENMFWYRQDPGLGLRLIYFSYDVKMKEKGDIPEGYSVSREKKERFSLILESASTNQTSMYLCASSLSGPGDSGSGNTIYFGEGSWLTVV.

This clone was observed a few times. The genes are TRBV4-1 and TRBJ1-2; D might be TRBD1 (5 bases). V was pared by 2 bases and J by 8 bases, with 21 bases between. CDR1 and CDR2 from the germline V gene are MGHRA and YSYEKL. The CDR3 extends over 16 amino acids. CDR3 nucleotides: TGCGCCAGCAGCCAATACGACAGTTCCCCTGTGGGGGGCTACACCTTC. It encodes CASSQYDSSPVGGYTF.